This T cell receptor beta chain was documented in a study of T-cell memory formation after mild COVID-19. General study findings and limits: Cross-reactive memory apparently joined, as some responding clones appeared in pre-infection memory.

This clonotype was recorded at least ten times. Antigen: not known. The germline V gene encodes CDR1 SEHNR and CDR2 FQNEAQ (reference sequence). CDR3 length equals 16 residues. The trim removed 5 bases at V and 1 base at J, leaving 8 bases unmatched. Each CDR3 protein gets one entry after TCRdb re-called the 5' RACE reads with MiXCR. The sample lists some 97,000 distinct CDR3 sequences; over 8.5% were seen once. Sequenced sample: PBMCs or a T cell subset sorted from them (not recorded which). This chain joins TRBV7-9 and TRBJ2-5, with 9 positions matching TRBD1. This receptor was identified in a man aged 18 to 29 who had mild COVID-19 (a few samples of this study predate the infection). Cell type and time point are not known. In DNA, the CDR3 is TGTGCCAGCAGCGCCAAGGGACAGGGAAGCCAAGAGACCCAGTACTTC. Translated: CASSAKGQGSQETQYF.